The 7 T cell receptor beta chains given below trace back to one sample, sequenced in a study of blood T cell repertoires in COVID-19. The table came from immunoSEQ multiplex PCR; TCRdb's copy has only in-frame clones and leaves some out. The table includes around 81,000 clones, about 82% detected once. Sequencing was done on a sample of peripheral blood. The receptor source for this set is a man aged 50-59 years with acute or convalescent COVID-19.

The chain couples TRBV19 to TRBJ1-5; 8 positions agree with TRBD1. The CDR3 consists of 15 residues. Losses at the gene ends were 4 bases for V and 6 bases for J; bases not matched to a gene: 8. Per the germline V gene, CDR1 is LNHDA and CDR2 is SQIVND (reference sequence). The CDR3 DNA is TGTGCCAGTAGTACCGGACAGGGTCGGGCTCAGCCCCAGCATTTT. Amino acids: CASSTGQGRAQPQHF.

The V gene is TRBV30, the J gene TRBJ1-2; 9 bases line up with TRBD1. The junction had 4 bases not matched to a gene; V was cut back by 3 bases and J by 8 bases. The germline V gene encodes CDR1 GTSNPN and CDR2 SVGIG (reference sequence). This CDR3 is 12 amino acids long. This CDR3 reads CAWRGQGLGYTF. In DNA form, the CDR3 reads TGTGCCTGGAGGGGACAGGGTTTAGGCTACACCTTC.

This rearrangement joins TRBV14 to TRBJ2-3; TRBD1 aligns across 7 bases. With V trimmed by 3 bases and J by 3 bases, 9 bases remained unmatched. Germline V CDR1 and CDR2: SGHDN, FVKESK. The length of the CDR3 is 16 residues. CDR3 DNA: TGTGCCAGCAGCCACCAACAGGGGATCGGGACAGATACGCAGTATTTT. Translation: CASSHQQGIGTDTQYF.

V is TRBV6-1 and J is TRBJ1-1; D gene unclear. The germline CDR1 and CDR2 sequences are MNHNS and SASEGT. V was shortened by 2 bases and J by 1 base, with 5 bases between the two germline ends. The CDR3 runs 13 residues. The CDR3 protein is CASSEYRNTEAFF. In DNA, the CDR3 is TGTGCCAGCAGTGAATACAGGAACACTGAAGCTTTCTTT.

This clone has just one count. The rearrangement uses TRBV9 and TRBJ2-3; 14 nucleotides match TRBD2. Germline assignment: CDR1 SGDLS and CDR2 YYNGEE. Trimming removed 2 bases from V and 1 base from J; junction bases left unmatched: 3. The CDR3 has 17 residues. The CDR3 region has the DNA TGTGCCAGCAGCGTGGGACTAGCGGGAGTCGGCACAGATACGCAGTATTTT. Translation: CASSVGLAGVGTDTQYF.

In this sample, this clone turned up a few times. The V and J genes are TRBV29-1 and TRBJ2-5; 8 bases are a match to TRBD2. The V gene end was trimmed by 4 bases and the J gene end by 2 bases; junction bases not matched to a gene: 0. The CDR3 is 12 residues long. CDR1 and CDR2 from the germline V gene are SQVTM and ANQGSEA. CDR3 in amino acids: CSVGGGQETQYF. The CDR3 DNA follows: TGCAGCGTTGGCGGGGGGCAAGAGACCCAGTACTTC.

This chain uses TRBV6-1 with TRBJ1-2; 7 bases map to TRBD1. CDR1 is MNHNS, CDR2 SASEGT, per germline. The CDR3 consists of 14 residues. Trimming removed 1 base from V and 4 bases from J; junction bases left unmatched: 3. CDR3 sequence: CASSEGGTVYGYTF. DNA for the CDR3: TGTGCCAGCAGTGAAGGTGGGACAGTCTATGGCTACACCTTC.